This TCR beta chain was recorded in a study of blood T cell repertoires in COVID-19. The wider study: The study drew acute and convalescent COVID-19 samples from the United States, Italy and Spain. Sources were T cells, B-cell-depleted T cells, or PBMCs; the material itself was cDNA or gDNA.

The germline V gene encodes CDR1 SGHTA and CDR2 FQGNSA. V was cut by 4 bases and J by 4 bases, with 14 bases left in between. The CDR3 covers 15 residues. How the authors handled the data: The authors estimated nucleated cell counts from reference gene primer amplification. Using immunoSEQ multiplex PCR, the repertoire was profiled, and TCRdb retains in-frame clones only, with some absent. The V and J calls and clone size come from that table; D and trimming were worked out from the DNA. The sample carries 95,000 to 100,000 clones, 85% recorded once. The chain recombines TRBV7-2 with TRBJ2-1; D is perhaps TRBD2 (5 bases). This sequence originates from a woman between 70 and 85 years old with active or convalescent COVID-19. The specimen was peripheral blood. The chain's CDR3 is CASSYRTQRYNEQFF. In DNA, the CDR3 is TGTGCCAGCAGCTACCGGACTCAGAGGTACAATGAGCAGTTCTTC.